The 21 T cell receptor beta chains in this list originate from one sample, sequenced in a study of blood T cells in healthy people across ages. For the second PCR, which ran for about 7 to 11 cycles, a sample-barcoded 5' primer and a J-beta primer mix were used. A single record per CDR3 protein comes from TCRdb applying MiXCR to the 5' RACE reads. The sample yields roughly 1.6 million distinct CDR3 sequences, 30% to 40% seen once. The specimen sequenced was blood. These receptors came from a woman in her thirties in good health.

This clonotype turned up a few times. The J gene is TRBJ2-2, the V gene TRBV3-1, with a weak D call TRBD2 (5 bases). V was trimmed by 3 bases and J by 6 bases, leaving 8 bases between them. The CDR3 extends over 13 amino acids. CDR1 and CDR2 from the germline V gene are LGHDT and YNNKEL (reference sequence). CDR3 in amino acids: CASSQPRAGELFF. The CDR3 DNA is TGTGCCAGCAGCCAGCCGCGGGCCGGGGAGCTGTTTTTT.

The chain carries TRBV5-1 and TRBJ2-7; D perhaps matches TRBD2 (5 bases). This CDR3 is 15 amino acids long. Germline CDR1 and CDR2: SGHRS and YFSETQ. Between the trimmed V and J ends, which lost 4 bases and 0 bases, there was a span of 14 bases. CDR3 coding DNA: TGCGCCAGCAGCCCAGGACGGGAAAGCTCCTACGAGCAGTACTTC. Its translation is CASSPGRESSYEQYF.

This chain joins TRBV6-2 or TRBV6-3 and TRBJ2-1; 9 nucleotides align to TRBD2. J gave up 8 bases and V 2 bases, and 7 bases lay outside the gene matches. This CDR3 spans 15 amino acids. The germline CDR1 and CDR2 sequences are MNHEY and SVGEGT. The CDR3 protein is CASSYPSGEMHEQFF. The CDR3 coding sequence is TGTGCCAGCAGTTACCCTAGCGGGGAGATGCATGAGCAGTTCTTC.

This clonotype has a count of ten or more. The V and J genes are TRBV29-1 and TRBJ2-1, with 9 bases that match TRBD1. After removal of 5 bases from V and 0 bases from J, the junction contained 2 bases not matched to a gene. This CDR3 is 14 amino acids long. Germline lookup yields CDR1 SQVTM and CDR2 ANQGSEA. The CDR3 loop reads CSVTGGSSYNEQFF. The CDR3 DNA sequence: TGCAGCGTTACAGGGGGCAGCTCCTACAATGAGCAGTTCTTC.

This clonotype appeared a few times. V is TRBV3-1 and J is TRBJ1-1, with unresolved D. Germline V gene sequence: CDR1 LGHDT, CDR2 YNNKEL (reference sequence). The CDR3 runs to 14 residues. V was clipped by 3 bases and J by 0 bases, with 8 bases between them. CDR3 sequence reads: CASSHGSVNTEAFF. CDR3 nucleotide sequence: TGTGCCAGCAGCCATGGAAGCGTGAACACTGAAGCTTTCTTT.

This clonotype has a handful of counts. The chain links TRBV14 to TRBJ2-3; 11 nucleotides agree with TRBD2. The V gene end was trimmed by 1 base and the J gene end by 0 bases; junction bases not matched to a gene: 6. The CDR3 runs to 18 residues. CDR1 is SGHDN and CDR2 is FVKESK in the germline V gene. The CDR3 here is CASSQVPSGGRSTDTQYF. The CDR3 coding sequence is TGTGCCAGCAGCCAAGTGCCTAGCGGGGGGCGTAGCACAGATACGCAGTATTTT.

This clonotype was counted many times. The V gene is TRBV10-3, the J gene TRBJ2-7; D is tentatively TRBD1 or TRBD2 (5 bases each). This CDR3 spans 14 amino acids. Germline V lookup: CDR1 ENHRY, CDR2 SYGVKD. The V gene lost 2 bases and the J gene lost 6 bases, with 14 bases spanning the gap. CDR3 nucleotide sequence: TGTGCCATCAGTGAGAGTGTGGGGACCGCCGAGCAGTACTTC. It specifies CAISESVGTAEQYF.

This clonotype was detected only a few times. Written as DNA, the CDR3 is TGTGCCAGCAGCTCCTTAGGAGCGGGGATCCAAGAGACCCAGTACTTC. As protein: CASSSLGAGIQETQYF. V is TRBV5-6 and J is TRBJ2-5; 7 bases map to TRBD2. Germline assignment: CDR1 SGHDT and CDR2 YYEEEE. This CDR3 spans 16 amino acids. V dropped 3 bases and J dropped 1; count of bases not matched to a gene: 9.

This clonotype has only a few counts. The junction departs from germline at one end; a sequencing error may be responsible. This rearrangement joins TRBV10-3 to TRBJ2-7, with D uncertain. The CDR3 contains 16 residues. The germline V gene encodes CDR1 ENHRY and CDR2 SYGVKD. Written as DNA, the CDR3 is TGTGCCACCAGTGAGTTTGCCGACGCACCAGGCTACGAGCAGTACTTC. Protein sequence: CATSEFADAPGYEQYF.

This clonotype occurred many times. This chain joins TRBV13 and TRBJ1-2; a weak D match, TRBD1 (6 bases). Germline V gene data show CDR1 as PRHDT and CDR2 as FYEKMQ (reference sequence). The CDR3 contains 13 residues. The ends were cut back, 7 bases at V and 1 base at J, with 10 bases in the middle. The CDR3 protein is CASKDSFNYGYTF. CDR3 sequence (DNA): TGTGCCAGCAAGGACAGCTTTAACTATGGCTACACCTTC.

This clonotype occurred many times. The J gene is TRBJ1-2, the V gene TRBV20-1, with D hard to call. There are 12 residues in the CDR3. Per the germline V gene, CDR1 is DFQATT and CDR2 is SNEGSKA (reference sequence). Trimming cost V 5 bases and J 1 base, with 8 bases left between them. CDR3 coding DNA: TGCAGTGCTCCTGACCTTAACTATGGCTACACCTTC. Encoded protein: CSAPDLNYGYTF.

The rearrangement joins TRBV2 to TRBJ2-1; 8 bases map to TRBD1. Germline lookup yields CDR1 SNHLY and CDR2 FYNNEI. V trimming: 7 bases; J trimming: 5 bases; junction bases outside the gene matches: 7. The CDR3 consists of 14 residues. The CDR3 spells CASMGQGAHNEQFF. The CDR3 DNA follows: TGTGCCAGCATGGGGCAGGGGGCGCACAATGAGCAGTTCTTC.

The chain employs TRBV27 and TRBJ2-5; TRBD2 matches at 11 bases. With 4 bases clipped from V and 5 bases from J, the junction kept 6 bases outside the gene matches. Germline assignment: CDR1 MNHEY and CDR2 SMNVEV (reference sequence). CDR3 length: 15 residues. Here the CDR3 reads CASSSQTSGIETQYF. DNA for the CDR3: TGTGCCAGCAGTTCACAGACTAGCGGGATCGAGACCCAGTACTTC.

The sample holds many counts of this clonotype. V usage is TRBV7-2 and J usage is TRBJ2-7, with D possibly matching TRBD1 (6 bases). The CDR3 loop spans 13 amino acids. Germline V lookup: CDR1 SGHTA, CDR2 FQGNSA. The V end lost 2 bases, the J end lost 2 bases, and 7 bases lay between the germline ends. The CDR3 DNA is TGTGCCAGCAGCTTAAACAGGGCCTACGAGCAGTACTTC. The encoded protein is CASSLNRAYEQYF.

This clonotype showed up just a few times. As DNA, the CDR3 is TGTGCCAGCAGCCCCCCAGGGCGAGACTACTCCTACGAGCAGTACTTC. Translated, it gives CASSPPGRDYSYEQYF. J is TRBJ2-7 and V is TRBV7-9, with D perhaps being TRBD1 or TRBD2 (5 bases each). V was clipped by 5 bases and J by 0 bases, with 17 bases between them. This CDR3 has 16 residues. CDR1 is SEHNR, CDR2 FQNEAQ, per germline (reference sequence).

CDR3 residues: CASTPGGLSTGELFF. In DNA, the CDR3 is TGTGCCAGCACCCCGGGGGGACTTAGTACCGGGGAGCTGTTTTTT. The chain combines TRBV2 with TRBJ2-2, with TRBD2 matching over 7 bases. Germline loops: CDR1 SNHLY, CDR2 FYNNEI. V trimming: 7 bases; J trimming: 5 bases; junction bases outside the gene matches: 10. The CDR3 is made up of 15 amino acids.

This clonotype was seen only a few times. The chain has TRBV20-1 and TRBJ2-1, with TRBD2 matching 13 bases. The CDR3 is 16 amino acids. The ends lost 3 bases at V and 2 bases at J; junction bases unmatched: 4. Germline CDR1 is DFQATT and CDR2 is SNEGSKA (reference sequence). The DNA for the CDR3 is TGCAGTGCTAGGGGGACTAGCGGGGATACCTACAATGAGCAGTTCTTC. This translates into CSARGTSGDTYNEQFF.

The rearrangement joins TRBV7-6 to TRBJ2-7; 10 nucleotides agree with TRBD2. Trimming cost V 2 bases and J 7 bases; bases outside gene matches: 8. Germline CDR1 and CDR2: SGHVS and FNYEAQ. This CDR3 contains 15 residues. CDR3 nucleotide sequence: TGTGCCAGCAGCTTATGGCCTAGCGGGGGTAGAGAGCAGTACTTC. This gives the protein CASSLWPSGGREQYF.

This clonotype was seen only a few times. V gene TRBV2 combines with J gene TRBJ2-3; 10 nucleotides line up with TRBD2. Unmatched junction bases numbered 4, after V lost 4 bases and J lost 3 bases. CDR3 size: 15 residues. The germline gives CDR1 SNHLY, CDR2 FYNNEI. CDR3 region: CASSGRLAGTDTQYF. DNA for the CDR3: TGTGCCAGCAGTGGAAGACTAGCGGGTACAGATACGCAGTATTTT.

For the CDR3, the DNA is TGTGCCAGCAGCTTGGCAGGGACGGGCGAGCAGTACTTC. Translated, it gives CASSLAGTGEQYF. The chain has TRBV7-9 and TRBJ2-7; D is possibly TRBD1 or TRBD2 (5 bases each). CDR3 length: 13 amino acids. The V end was cut by 3 bases, the J end by 6 bases, with 12 bases between. Germline CDR1 SEHNR, CDR2 FQNEAQ (reference sequence).

V and J are TRBV7-6 and TRBJ2-3; D gene ambiguous. Looked up from germline, CDR1 is SGHVS and CDR2 is FNYEAQ. V lost 0 bases and J lost 4, with 8 bases in between. The CDR3 runs to 14 residues. The DNA of the CDR3 is TGTGCCAGCAGCTTAGCGGCAGGCCCAGATACGCAGTATTTT. This translates into CASSLAAGPDTQYF.